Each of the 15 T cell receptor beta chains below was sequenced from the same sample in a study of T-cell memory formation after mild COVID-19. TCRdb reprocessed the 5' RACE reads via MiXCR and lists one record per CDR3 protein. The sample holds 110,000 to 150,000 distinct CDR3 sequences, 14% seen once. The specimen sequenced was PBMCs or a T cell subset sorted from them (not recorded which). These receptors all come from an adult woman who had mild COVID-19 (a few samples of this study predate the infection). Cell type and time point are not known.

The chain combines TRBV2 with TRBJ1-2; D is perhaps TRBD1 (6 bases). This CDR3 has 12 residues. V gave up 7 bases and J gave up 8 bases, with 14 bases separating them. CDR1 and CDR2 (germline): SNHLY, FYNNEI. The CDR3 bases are TGTGCCAGCATGGGCCTCGGACAGGGCTACACCTTC. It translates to CASMGLGQGYTF.

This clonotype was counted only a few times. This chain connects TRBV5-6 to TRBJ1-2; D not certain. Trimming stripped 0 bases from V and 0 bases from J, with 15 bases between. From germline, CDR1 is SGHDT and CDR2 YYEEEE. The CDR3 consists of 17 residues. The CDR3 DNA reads TGTGCCAGCAGCTTGGGCGTGGCGGCCCTTGCTAACTATGGCTACACCTTC. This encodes CASSLGVAALANYGYTF.

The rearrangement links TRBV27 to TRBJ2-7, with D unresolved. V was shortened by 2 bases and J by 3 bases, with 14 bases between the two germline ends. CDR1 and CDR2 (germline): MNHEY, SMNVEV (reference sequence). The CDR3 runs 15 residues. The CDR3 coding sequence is TGTGCCAGCAGTTTAGTGGCAGCTTCTTACTACGAGCAGTACTTC. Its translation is CASSLVAASYYEQYF.

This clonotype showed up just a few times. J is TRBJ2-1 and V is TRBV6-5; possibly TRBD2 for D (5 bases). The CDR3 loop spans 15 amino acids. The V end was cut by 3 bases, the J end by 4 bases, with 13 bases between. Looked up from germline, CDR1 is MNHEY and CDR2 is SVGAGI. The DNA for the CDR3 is TGTGCCAGCAGTTATAGCGAGGAGCCTTACAATGAGCAGTTCTTC. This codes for CASSYSEEPYNEQFF.

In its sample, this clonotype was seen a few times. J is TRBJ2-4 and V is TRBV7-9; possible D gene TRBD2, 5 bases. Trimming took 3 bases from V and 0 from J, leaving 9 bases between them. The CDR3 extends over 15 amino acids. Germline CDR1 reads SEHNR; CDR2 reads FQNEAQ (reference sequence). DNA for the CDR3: TGTGCCAGCAGCTTCGGGGAACTAGCCAAAAACATTCAGTACTTC. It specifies CASSFGELAKNIQYF.

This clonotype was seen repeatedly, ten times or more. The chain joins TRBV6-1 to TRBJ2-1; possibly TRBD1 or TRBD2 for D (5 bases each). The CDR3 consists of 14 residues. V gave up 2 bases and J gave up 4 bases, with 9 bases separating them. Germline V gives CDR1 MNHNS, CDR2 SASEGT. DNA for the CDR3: TGTGCCAGCAGTGAATTGGGACGGTACAATGAGCAGTTCTTC. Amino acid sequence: CASSELGRYNEQFF.

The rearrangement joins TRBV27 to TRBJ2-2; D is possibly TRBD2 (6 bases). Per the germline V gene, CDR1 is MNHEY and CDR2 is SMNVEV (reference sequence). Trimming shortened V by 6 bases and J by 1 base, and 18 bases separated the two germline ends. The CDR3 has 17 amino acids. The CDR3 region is CASSLTHGSLNTGELFF. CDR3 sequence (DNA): TGTGCCAGCAGCTTGACCCACGGGAGTTTGAACACCGGGGAGCTGTTTTTT.

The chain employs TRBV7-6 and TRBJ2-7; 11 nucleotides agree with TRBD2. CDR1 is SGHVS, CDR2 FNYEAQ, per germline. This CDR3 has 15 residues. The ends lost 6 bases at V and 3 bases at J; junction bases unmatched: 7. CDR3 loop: CASSGGTSGNYEQYF. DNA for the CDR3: TGTGCCAGCAGTGGGGGGACTAGCGGAAACTACGAGCAGTACTTC.

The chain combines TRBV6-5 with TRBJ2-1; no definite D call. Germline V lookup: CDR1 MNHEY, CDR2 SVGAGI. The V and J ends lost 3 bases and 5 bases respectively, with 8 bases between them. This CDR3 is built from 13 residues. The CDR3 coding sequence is TGTGCCAGCAGTTATGGGCACAACAATGAGCAGTTCTTC. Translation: CASSYGHNNEQFF.

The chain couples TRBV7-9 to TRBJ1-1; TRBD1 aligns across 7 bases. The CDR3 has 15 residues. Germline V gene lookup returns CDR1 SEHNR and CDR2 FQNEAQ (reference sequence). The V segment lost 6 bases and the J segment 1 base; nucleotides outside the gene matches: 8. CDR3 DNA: TGTGCCAGCAGGGATGCCGGGACAGAGAACACTGAAGCTTTCTTT. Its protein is CASRDAGTENTEAFF.

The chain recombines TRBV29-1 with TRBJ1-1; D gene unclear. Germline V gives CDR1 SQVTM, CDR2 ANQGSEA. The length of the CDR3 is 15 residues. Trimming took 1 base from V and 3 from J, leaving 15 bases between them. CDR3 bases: TGCAGCGTTGAAGTCCCCCACCATAGGGACACTGAAGCTTTCTTT. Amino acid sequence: CSVEVPHHRDTEAFF.

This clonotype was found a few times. CDR3 DNA sequence: TGCGCCAGCAGCCAAGGCCCAACGCCGGACGGGAGCACTGAAGCTTTCTTT. Protein product: CASSQGPTPDGSTEAFF. The chain employs TRBV4-1 and TRBJ1-1; no clear D gene. The CDR3 totals 17 residues. CDR1 is MGHRA, CDR2 YSYEKL, per germline. The V and J ends lost 1 base and 4 bases respectively, with 19 bases between them.

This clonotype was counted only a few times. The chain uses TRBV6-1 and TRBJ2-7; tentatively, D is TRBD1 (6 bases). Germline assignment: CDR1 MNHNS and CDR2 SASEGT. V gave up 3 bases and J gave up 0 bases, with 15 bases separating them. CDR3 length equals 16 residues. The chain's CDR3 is CASSESGQGLSYEQYF. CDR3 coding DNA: TGTGCCAGCAGTGAGTCAGGGCAGGGGCTCTCCTACGAGCAGTACTTC.

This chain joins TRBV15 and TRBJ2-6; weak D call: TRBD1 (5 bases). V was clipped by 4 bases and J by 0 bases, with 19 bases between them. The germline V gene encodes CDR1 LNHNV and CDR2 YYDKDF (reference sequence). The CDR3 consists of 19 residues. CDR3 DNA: TGTGCCACCAGCACCCCTCCGACAGACGGCAACTCTGGGGCCAACGTCCTGACTTTC. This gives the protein CATSTPPTDGNSGANVLTF.

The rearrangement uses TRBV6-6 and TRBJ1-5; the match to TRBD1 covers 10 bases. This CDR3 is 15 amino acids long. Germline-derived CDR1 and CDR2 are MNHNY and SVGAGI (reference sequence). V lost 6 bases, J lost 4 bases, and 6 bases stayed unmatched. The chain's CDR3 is CASSPRDRGNQPQHF. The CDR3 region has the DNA TGTGCCAGCAGCCCCCGGGACAGGGGAAATCAGCCCCAGCATTTT.